The clone carrying this T cell receptor beta chain has more than one count but fewer than ten. Sequencing used immunoSEQ multiplex PCR; TCRdb keeps in-frame clones, though not all of them. The sample holds some 200,000 clones, 50% to 80% seen once. Germline V gene lookup returns CDR1 LGHNA and CDR2 YNFKEQ. Trimming removed 0 bases from V and 2 bases from J, with 7 bases in between. The CDR3 is made up of 14 amino acids. The sample originates from a study of shared clonotypes between healthy human individuals. Sequencing input: memory CD4+ T cells sorted from blood. As to subset: CD45RA-negative fraction. The chain couples TRBV4-2 to TRBJ1-2; D uncertain. The clonotype was recovered from a young man in good health. The DNA of the CDR3 is TGTGCCAGCAGCCAAGAGTCCAGAAACTATGGCTACACCTTC. Its translation is CASSQESRNYGYTF.